The 26 T cell receptor beta chains given below trace back to one sample, sequenced in a study of T cells in Graves' hyperthyroidism and ophthalmopathy. Authors of the study amplified TCR beta CDR3 regions from RNA transcripts. The HTBI primer set drove a first-round RT-PCR of the TCR CDR3. One entry per CDR3 protein results from TCRdb running MiXCR on the multiplex PCR reads. The table includes fewer than 450,000 distinct CDR3 sequences, more than 12% detected once. Sequencing used blood. All receptors derive from a man between 50 and 59 years old with Graves' ophthalmopathy.

This clonotype was detected many times. The J gene is TRBJ2-6, the V gene TRBV20-1, with D perhaps given as TRBD1 or TRBD2 (5 bases each). V lost 3 bases and J 4 bases, leaving 10 bases between the germline ends. Germline CDR1 is DFQATT and CDR2 is SNEGSKA (reference sequence). This CDR3 has 14 residues. This CDR3 is CSASRGAGANVLTF. Written as DNA, the CDR3 is TGCAGTGCTAGCAGAGGGGCCGGGGCCAACGTCCTGACTTTC.

Many counts were recorded for this clonotype. The chain recombines TRBV11-2 with TRBJ2-3; the D gene is possibly TRBD1 (6 bases). Trimming took off 4 bases at V and 2 bases at J, with 10 bases between the two ends. This CDR3 spans 14 amino acids. Germline CDR1 reads SGHAT; CDR2 reads FQNNGV. CDR3 bases: TGTGCCAGCAGCTACAGGACAGCCACAGATACGCAGTATTTT. This sequence encodes CASSYRTATDTQYF. Full variable domain (remainder filled in from reference TRBV11-2 and TRBJ2-3): EAGVAQSPRYKIIEKRQSVAFWCNPISGHATLYWYQQILGQGPKLLIQFQNNGVVDDSQLPKDRFSAERLKGVDSTLKIQPAKLEDSAVYLCASSYRTATDTQYFGPGTRLTVL.

This chain uses TRBV12-5 with TRBJ2-1, with 9 bases aligning to TRBD2. This CDR3 is 17 amino acids long. Germline V CDR1 and CDR2: LGHNT, FRNRAP. Trimming at V came to 0 bases and at J to 8 bases, leaving 11 bases not matched to a gene. This chain's CDR3 is CASGLVLGREGPHEQFF. The CDR3 DNA sequence: TGTGCTAGTGGTTTGGTATTGGGGCGGGAGGGCCCCCATGAGCAGTTCTTC.

Many counts were recorded for this clonotype. The V call is TRBV20-1, the J call TRBJ2-1, with TRBD2 matching 15 bases. The CDR3 runs to 17 residues. J was trimmed by 4 bases and V by 6 bases; bases with no gene match: 10. Germline loops: CDR1 DFQATT, CDR2 SNEGSKA (reference sequence). The CDR3 protein is CSAMGLAGGVDYNEQFF. Written as DNA, the CDR3 is TGCAGTGCCATGGGACTAGCGGGAGGCGTCGATTACAATGAGCAGTTCTTC.

This clonotype occurred a few times. The chain carries TRBV19 and TRBJ2-1; TRBD2 aligns across 11 bases. Trimming cost V 5 bases and J 7 bases; bases outside gene matches: 7. Germline V gene lookup returns CDR1 LNHDA and CDR2 SQIVND (reference sequence). The CDR3 loop spans 15 amino acids. CDR3 bases: TGTGCCAGTAGTCTACTAGCGGGAGTGAGTAATGAGCAGTTCTTC. Its translation: CASSLLAGVSNEQFF.

The chain combines TRBV9 with TRBJ2-3; D possibly corresponds to TRBD2 (6 bases). V was pared by 2 bases and J by 0 bases, with 10 bases between. The CDR3 runs to 15 residues. CDR1 is SGDLS, CDR2 YYNGEE, per germline. The DNA of the CDR3 is TGTGCCAGCAGCGTTAGCGGCAATAGCACAGATACGCAGTATTTT. This encodes CASSVSGNSTDTQYF.

In this sample, this clonotype turned up many times. The chain joins TRBV25-1 to TRBJ1-6, with 8 bases identical to TRBD1. This CDR3 is built from 15 residues. Germline values: CDR1 MGHDK, CDR2 SYGVNS. V was pared by 1 base and J by 7 bases, with 3 bases of the junction left unmatched. The CDR3 loop is CASSEFRTGNSPLHF. The CDR3, as DNA: TGTGCCAGCAGTGAATTCCGGACAGGGAATTCACCCCTCCACTTT.

This clonotype was seen a few times. V and J are TRBV29-1 and TRBJ2-5; TRBD2 is a possible D gene (6 bases). The V end lost 7 bases, the J end lost 5 bases, and 14 bases lay between the germline ends. The CDR3 is 12 amino acids. Germline CDR1 reads SQVTM; CDR2 reads ANQGSEA. This CDR3 is CSGRAVGETQYF. The CDR3 coding sequence is TGCAGCGGGAGGGCGGTGGGGGAGACCCAGTACTTC.

This clonotype was seen more than once but under ten times. The chain combines TRBV20-1 with TRBJ2-2; 10 bases are shared with TRBD2. With V trimmed by 3 bases and J by 6 bases, 4 bases remained unmatched. The length of the CDR3 is 14 residues. Germline CDR1 and CDR2: DFQATT and SNEGSKA (reference sequence). CDR3 bases: TGCAGTGCTAGCCTAGCGGGAGATGCCGGGGAGCTGTTTTTT. It translates to CSASLAGDAGELFF.

The chain has TRBV20-1 and TRBJ2-1; 8 bases match TRBD2. The V and J ends lost 2 bases and 10 bases, in that order; junction bases with no gene match: 7. CDR1 is DFQATT and CDR2 is SNEGSKA in the germline V gene (reference sequence). This CDR3 contains 13 residues. CDR3 bases: TGCAGTGCTAGAAAACGAGTAGCGGGGGAGCAGTTCTTC. Translation: CSARKRVAGEQFF.

The table lists this clonotype with a few counts. The chain uses TRBV14 and TRBJ2-1, with 10 bases aligning to TRBD2. Germline V gene lookup returns CDR1 SGHDN and CDR2 FVKESK. After removal of 2 bases from V and 7 bases from J, the junction contained 14 bases not matched to a gene. This CDR3 region has 18 residues. This chain's CDR3 is CASSQSGRAMDPANEQFF. CDR3 DNA sequence: TGTGCCAGCAGCCAAAGCGGGAGGGCCATGGACCCCGCAAATGAGCAGTTCTTC.

J is TRBJ1-1 and V is TRBV15; D not certain. V lost 0 bases, J lost 4 bases, and 18 bases lay in between. CDR1 is LNHNV, CDR2 YYDKDF, per germline (reference sequence). The CDR3 is 17 residues long. CDR3 nucleotide sequence: TGTGCCACCAGCAGAGATTATGGGCAGGCCCCAATCACTGAAGCTTTCTTT. Translation gives CATSRDYGQAPITEAFF.

This clonotype was detected only a few times. This chain uses TRBV11-2 with TRBJ2-1; a possible D gene is TRBD2 (5 bases). CDR1 is SGHAT, CDR2 FQNNGV, per germline. This CDR3 has 16 residues. The ends were cut back, 6 bases at V and 0 bases at J, with 15 bases in the middle. The chain's CDR3 is CASSRVRRSSYNEQFF. The CDR3 DNA is TGTGCCAGCAGTCGGGTCCGGAGGAGCTCCTACAATGAGCAGTTCTTC. Full variable domain (missing parts from reference TRBV11-2 and TRBJ2-1): EAGVAQSPRYKIIEKRQSVAFWCNPISGHATLYWYQQILGQGPKLLIQFQNNGVVDDSQLPKDRFSAERLKGVDSTLKIQPAKLEDSAVYLCASSRVRRSSYNEQFFGPGTRLTVL.

This clonotype has only a few counts. The genes are TRBV12-5 and TRBJ2-7; D not certain. Germline-derived CDR1 and CDR2 are LGHNT and FRNRAP. V shed 2 bases and J shed 5 bases, with 4 bases lying between them. This CDR3 comprises 11 residues. The CDR3 here is CASGLIHEQYF. The CDR3 coding sequence is TGTGCTAGTGGTTTGATCCACGAGCAGTACTTC.

This clonotype was picked up many times. The J gene is TRBJ2-7, the V gene TRBV28; tentatively, D is TRBD1 (5 bases). Trimming cost V 6 bases and J 4 bases, with 16 bases left between them. Germline CDR1 MDHEN, CDR2 SYDVKM. There are 14 residues in the CDR3. The CDR3 sequence is CASRTIRGGYEQYF. Here the CDR3 DNA reads TGTGCCAGCAGAACCATAAGGGGTGGTTACGAGCAGTACTTC.

Concerning this clonotype: Given a much more abundant clone one base away, this may be a read error. V and J are TRBV30 and TRBJ2-3, with TRBD2 matching 10 bases. V gave up 1 base and J gave up 3 bases; unmatched junction bases: 10. The CDR3 runs 17 residues. The V gene's germline CDR1 is GTSNPN and CDR2 SVGIG (reference sequence). CDR3: CAWSAYASAGGTDTQYF. The CDR3 DNA is TGTGCCTGGAGTGCCTATGCCTCAGCGGGAGGGACAGATACGCAGTATTTT. The full variable domain, rest sourced from reference TRBV30 and TRBJ2-3, is SQTIHQWPATLVQPVGSPLSLECTVEGTSNPNLYWYRQAAGRGLQLLFYSVGIGQISSEVPQNLSASRPQDRQFILSSKKLLLSDSGFYLCAWSAYASAGGTDTQYFGPGTRLTVL.

At least ten counts were recorded for this clonotype. The gene calls are TRBV7-2 and TRBJ2-1, with TRBD2 matching 11 bases. Per germline, CDR1 SGHTA and CDR2 FQGNSA. V shed 3 bases and J 10 bases; nucleotides not matched to a gene: 11. The CDR3 length is 16 residues. CDR3 DNA sequence: TGTGCCAGCAGCTTCGGGACTAGCGGTCCGGAAGGGGAGCAGTTCTTC. It translates to CASSFGTSGPEGEQFF.

This clonotype was seen at least ten times. The rearrangement links TRBV28 to TRBJ1-2, with 7 bases aligning to TRBD1. CDR1 and CDR2 from the germline V gene are MDHEN and SYDVKM. The ends lost 3 bases at V and 8 bases at J; junction bases unmatched: 6. The CDR3 consists of 13 residues. The CDR3 DNA reads TGTGCCAGCAGTTTGGAGGGGGCTCGCGGCTACACCTTC. This sequence encodes CASSLEGARGYTF.

This clonotype has ten or more counts. This sequence joins TRBV20-1 and TRBJ1-6; a possible D gene is TRBD1 (6 bases). Germline lookup yields CDR1 DFQATT and CDR2 SNEGSKA (reference sequence). The CDR3 runs 17 residues. Trimming cost V 0 bases and J 5 bases, with 17 bases left between them. The DNA of the CDR3 is TGCAGTGCTAGAGATCTCGCCCGACAGGACCATAATTCACCCCTCCACTTT. It yields the protein CSARDLARQDHNSPLHF.

The chain carries TRBV12-5 and TRBJ1-6; 7 bases fit TRBD1. This CDR3 has 14 residues. Germline V gene data show CDR1 as LGHNT and CDR2 as FRNRAP. Trimming cost V 1 base and J 10 bases; bases outside gene matches: 4. CDR3 sequence reads: CASGLETGSSPLHF. The CDR3 DNA is TGTGCTAGTGGTTTGGAGACAGGGAGCTCACCCCTCCACTTT.

This clonotype was seen ten or more times. The genes are TRBV20-1 and TRBJ1-1, with D tentatively TRBD1 (5 bases). Trimming removed 3 bases from V and 1 base from J, with 9 bases in between. The germline gives CDR1 DFQATT, CDR2 SNEGSKA (reference sequence). This CDR3 contains 13 residues. CDR3 sequence: CSASAGPNTEAFF. CDR3 DNA sequence: TGCAGTGCTAGTGCGGGGCCGAACACTGAAGCTTTCTTT.

This clonotype was observed many times. The chain recombines TRBV7-2 with TRBJ2-1; 10 bases align to TRBD2. V lost 6 bases, J lost 13 bases, and 6 bases stayed unmatched. Germline CDR1 reads SGHTA; CDR2 reads FQGNSA. The length of the CDR3 is 12 residues. CDR3 bases: TGTGCCAGCAGTTCACCTAGCGGGAGACAGTTCTTC. Translated, it gives CASSSPSGRQFF.

The genes are TRBV27 and TRBJ2-7; 9 bases are a match to TRBD1. Trimming cost V 6 bases and J 5 bases; bases outside gene matches: 5. Per the germline V gene, CDR1 is MNHEY and CDR2 is SMNVEV (reference sequence). The CDR3 contains 13 residues. In nucleotides, the CDR3 is TGTGCCAGCAGCTGGACAGGGGCCCACGAGCAGTACTTC. Its protein product is CASSWTGAHEQYF.

Many counts were recorded for this clonotype. The gene calls are TRBV4-1 and TRBJ2-1; the match to TRBD2 covers 14 bases. Trimming removed 3 bases from V and 7 bases from J; junction bases left unmatched: 8. Germline V gene sequence: CDR1 MGHRA, CDR2 YSYEKL. This CDR3 comprises 17 residues. The CDR3 reads CASSHGPGLAGANEQFF. The CDR3 DNA follows: TGCGCCAGCAGCCACGGACCGGGACTAGCGGGAGCAAATGAGCAGTTCTTC.

The V gene is TRBV9, the J gene TRBJ2-1; D call uncertain. V shed 0 bases and J shed 10 bases, with 14 bases lying between them. The CDR3 has 14 amino acids. CDR1 and CDR2 from the germline V gene are SGDLS and YYNGEE. The CDR3 loop reads CASSVVSSGPEQFF. The DNA for the CDR3 is TGTGCCAGCAGCGTAGTCTCAAGTGGGCCGGAGCAGTTCTTC.

This clonotype has at least ten counts. The rearrangement joins TRBV6-1 to TRBJ1-1; D may be TRBD1 (5 bases). Germline CDR1 and CDR2: MNHNS and SASEGT. CDR3 length: 16 residues. V was cut by 6 bases and J by 3 bases, with 20 bases left in between. In DNA, the CDR3 is TGTGCCAGCAGAAAAACCTTAACGGGGGAGTACACTGAAGCTTTCTTT. It codes for CASRKTLTGEYTEAFF.